This entry lists 8 T cell receptor beta chains sequenced from one sample in a study of CD8+ T cells in alopecia areata. Treatment indicated: oral pan-JAK inhibitor, 5-10 mg twice daily. Sequencing used cDNA as its template, made by extracting RNA and reverse transcribing it. TCRdb's table, derived via immunoSEQ multiplex PCR, lists solely in-frame clones and lacks some. This table holds nearly 95,000 clones, just over 70% found once. The input for sequencing was CD8+ T cells sorted from blood, taken at approximately week 42, from a patient treated with tofacitinib. The receptors were sampled from a human donor with alopecia areata.

V gene TRBV13 combines with J gene TRBJ1-1, with 8 bases fitting TRBD1. The V segment lost 0 bases and the J segment 3 bases; nucleotides outside the gene matches: 0. Germline loops: CDR1 PRHDT, CDR2 FYEKMQ (reference sequence). The CDR3 sequence is 14 residues long. The CDR3 region is CASSLGTGDTEAFF. CDR3 in DNA: TGTGCCAGCAGCTTAGGGACAGGGGACACTGAAGCTTTCTTT.

The chain links TRBV29-1 to TRBJ1-2, with D possibly being TRBD1 (5 bases). The germline V gene encodes CDR1 SQVTM and CDR2 ANQGSEA. Deletions cut 3 bases from V and 7 bases from J, with 15 bases between. CDR3 length: 13 amino acids. The CDR3 loop is CSVDSGGVFGYTF. In DNA form, the CDR3 reads TGCAGCGTTGATAGTGGGGGAGTGTTTGGCTACACCTTC.

This chain connects TRBV4-1 to TRBJ1-1; D may be TRBD1 (6 bases). The CDR3 totals 16 residues. From germline, CDR1 is MGHRA and CDR2 YSYEKL. V lost 0 bases, J lost 10 bases, and 21 bases lay in between. CDR3 nucleotides: TGCGCCAGCAGCCAAGATATCTTTGGGGGCTGGGGAGGAGCTTTCTTT. It yields the protein CASSQDIFGGWGGAFF.

The chain uses TRBV15 and TRBJ1-1, with 7 bases fitting TRBD1. Looked up from germline, CDR1 is LNHNV and CDR2 is YYDKDF (reference sequence). The CDR3 extends over 14 amino acids. V lost 3 bases and J lost 6; bases outside the gene matches: 7. CDR3 coding DNA: TGTGCCACCAGCAGCAAGCTCGGGACAGCTGAAGCTTTCTTT. Translated: CATSSKLGTAEAFF.

This clone was detected only a few times. CDR3 DNA: TGTGCCAGTAGTACTCAGGGGCACAATGAGCAGTTCTTC. Translated: CASSTQGHNEQFF. The rearrangement links TRBV19 to TRBJ2-1, with D possibly being TRBD1 (6 bases). Per the germline V gene, CDR1 is LNHDA and CDR2 is SQIVND (reference sequence). Trimming shortened V by 4 bases and J by 5 bases, and 9 bases separated the two germline ends. CDR3 size: 13 residues.

V gene TRBV4-3 combines with J gene TRBJ2-7, with D unresolved. V was shortened by 2 bases and J by 2 bases, with 13 bases between the two germline ends. Germline V lookup: CDR1 LGHNA, CDR2 YSLEER. This CDR3 is built from 15 residues. The DNA of the CDR3 is TGCGCCAGCAGCCAAATTTGGAAGGGAACCTACGAGCAGTACTTC. Translation gives CASSQIWKGTYEQYF.

This clone was found a few times. The rearrangement links TRBV2 to TRBJ2-2; D possibly matches TRBD1 or TRBD2 (6 bases each). Looked up from germline, CDR1 is SNHLY and CDR2 is FYNNEI. With 7 bases removed from V and 7 bases from J, the gap between germline ends came to 10 bases. This CDR3 has 12 residues. This chain's CDR3 is CASKGGDGELFF. The CDR3, as DNA: TGTGCCAGCAAGGGGGGCGACGGGGAGCTGTTTTTT.

This chain links TRBV13 with TRBJ1-5; D perhaps matches TRBD1 (5 bases). Trimming shortened V by 6 bases and J by 12 bases, and 15 bases separated the two germline ends. Germline CDR1 reads PRHDT; CDR2 reads FYEKMQ (reference sequence). The CDR3 contains 12 residues. The CDR3 protein is CASSRRGTYQHF. Here the CDR3 DNA reads TGTGCCAGCAGTCGTAGGGGCACGTACCAGCATTTT.